These 17 T cell receptor beta chains were sequenced from one sample in a study of blood T cells in healthy people across ages. Next came a second PCR, run for about 6 to 12 cycles, which used a sample-barcoded 5' primer along with a J-beta primer mix. TCRdb independently ran MiXCR on the 5' RACE reads; one entry per CDR3 protein. The sample holds approximately 290,000 distinct CDR3 sequences, roughly 26% seen once. Material: blood. These receptors originate from an older woman in good health.

In this sample, this clonotype turned up once. The chain uses TRBV4-2 and TRBJ1-5, with TRBD1 identical over 7 bases. This CDR3 spans 17 amino acids. Germline values: CDR1 LGHNA, CDR2 YNFKEQ. V shed 5 bases, J shed 0 bases, and the junction held 10 bases outside the gene matches. CDR3 in amino acids: CASSSTGEHYSNQPQHF. DNA for the CDR3: TGTGCCAGCAGCAGTACAGGGGAGCATTATAGCAATCAGCCCCAGCATTTT.

This chain uses TRBV5-1 with TRBJ2-2; 8 positions match TRBD2. V was pared by 0 bases and J by 6 bases, with 7 bases of the junction left unmatched. The germline V gene encodes CDR1 SGHRS and CDR2 YFSETQ. CDR3 length: 16 residues. The chain's CDR3 is CASSLGTSRRAGELFF. The CDR3 region has the DNA TGCGCCAGCAGCTTGGGGACTAGCAGGAGAGCCGGGGAGCTGTTTTTT.

The rearrangement joins TRBV28 to TRBJ1-1; D is unclear. Germline V CDR1 and CDR2: MDHEN, SYDVKM. The germline V and J ends were trimmed by 4 bases and 1 base, with 10 bases remaining between them. CDR3 length: 14 amino acids. The CDR3 sequence is CASSSVGWNTEAFF. The CDR3 DNA reads as TGTGCCAGCAGTTCCGTAGGGTGGAACACTGAAGCTTTCTTT.

A single count supports this clonotype. The CDR3 protein is CASSQWGRTEAFF. CDR3 nucleotide sequence: TGTGCCAGCAGCCAATGGGGCCGTACTGAAGCTTTCTTT. The rearrangement uses TRBV4-2 and TRBJ1-1; the D gene is possibly TRBD1 (5 bases). Trimming took off 2 bases at V and 5 bases at J, with 9 bases between the two ends. The germline gives CDR1 LGHNA, CDR2 YNFKEQ. This CDR3 is 13 amino acids long.

This clonotype was seen a handful of times. The V call is TRBV20-1, the J call TRBJ2-7; 11 bases are shared with TRBD2. This CDR3 has 18 residues. The V gene's germline CDR1 is DFQATT and CDR2 SNEGSKA (reference sequence). The trim removed 1 base at V and 2 bases at J, leaving 13 bases unmatched. The CDR3 region has the DNA TGCAGTGCTAGAGCCCTAGGGACTAGCGGTCCGCGAACCTACGAGCAGTACTTC. Encoded protein: CSARALGTSGPRTYEQYF.

J is TRBJ2-1 and V is TRBV5-1; D may match TRBD1 or TRBD2 (5 bases each). Trimming cost V 4 bases and J 2 bases, with 7 bases left between them. The CDR3 totals 13 residues. The germline V gene encodes CDR1 SGHRS and CDR2 YFSETQ. The CDR3 loop reads CASSGGPYNEQFF. CDR3 bases: TGCGCCAGCAGCGGGGGACCCTACAATGAGCAGTTCTTC. The full variable domain, completed using reference TRBV5-1 and TRBJ2-1, is KAGVTQTPRYLIKTRGQQVTLSCSPISGHRSVSWYQQTPGQGLQFLFEYFSETQRNKGNFPGRFSGRQFSNSRSEMNVSTLELGDSALYLCASSGGPYNEQFFGPGTRLTVL.

This clonotype was detected a few times. The genes are TRBV10-3 and TRBJ2-1; D is unclear. The J call may be in error: the DNA end matches TRBJ2-7 better. CDR3 size: 13 residues. CDR1 is ENHRY and CDR2 is SYGVKD in the germline V gene. The CDR3 region has the DNA TGTGCCATCAGTGATTTGCGTTCAAGCGAGCAGTACTTC. The encoded protein is CAISDLRSSEQYF.

This clonotype was observed at least ten times. CDR3 sequence reads: CASSLAEDFYGYTF. CDR3 coding DNA: TGTGCCAGCAGTTTAGCGGAGGACTTCTATGGCTACACCTTC. The chain uses TRBV28 and TRBJ1-2; unclear D gene. Trimming removed 2 bases from V and 4 bases from J, with 11 bases in between. Germline values: CDR1 MDHEN, CDR2 SYDVKM. CDR3 length: 14 residues.

V gene TRBV19 combines with J gene TRBJ1-1, with a weak D call TRBD1 (6 bases). Germline lookup yields CDR1 LNHDA and CDR2 SQIVND (reference sequence). This CDR3 has 12 residues. The V and J ends lost 2 bases and 11 bases respectively, with 12 bases between them. The CDR3 sequence: CASSISAGAAFF. Here the CDR3 DNA reads TGTGCCAGTAGTATAAGTGCAGGGGCCGCTTTCTTT.

The rearrangement links TRBV20-1 to TRBJ2-5, with TRBD1 matching 9 bases. This CDR3 is built from 15 residues. CDR1 is DFQATT and CDR2 is SNEGSKA in the germline V gene (reference sequence). The V and J ends lost 6 bases and 5 bases, in that order; junction bases with no gene match: 13. The CDR3 protein is CSAVPRTGVGETQYF. CDR3 nucleotides: TGCAGTGCCGTCCCAAGGACAGGGGTCGGGGAGACCCAGTACTTC.

This clonotype was seen more than once but under ten times. This rearrangement joins TRBV14 to TRBJ2-1; D is unclear. Germline CDR1 reads SGHDN; CDR2 reads FVKESK. The CDR3 loop spans 13 amino acids. Trimming took 1 base from V and 4 from J, leaving 5 bases between them. The CDR3 DNA is TGTGCCAGCAGCCAAGTACATTACAATGAGCAGTTCTTC. It encodes CASSQVHYNEQFF. The whole variable domain, remainder taken from reference TRBV14 and TRBJ2-1, is EAGVTQFPSHSVIEKGQTVTLRCDPISGHDNLYWYRRVMGKEIKFLLHFVKESKQDESGMPNNRFLAERTGGTYSTLKVQPAELEDSGVYFCASSQVHYNEQFFGPGTRLTVL.

The chain has TRBV6-1 and TRBJ2-7; 10 nucleotides align to TRBD1. The CDR3 has 17 amino acids. Per the germline V gene, CDR1 is MNHNS and CDR2 is SASEGT. Trimming removed 6 bases from V and 3 bases from J; junction bases left unmatched: 14. CDR3 in DNA: TGTGCCAGCAGGAGAGGGACAGGGGCGAACAAAGACTACGAGCAGTACTTC. It encodes CASRRGTGANKDYEQYF.

V is TRBV19 and J is TRBJ2-5; 13 bases map to TRBD2. The V gene end was trimmed by 5 bases and the J gene end by 3 bases; junction bases not matched to a gene: 9. This CDR3 has 17 residues. Germline CDR1 LNHDA, CDR2 SQIVND (reference sequence). The CDR3 DNA follows: TGTGCCAGTAGTTCCGGACTAGCGGGAGAGCCCGAAGAGACCCAGTACTTC. Translated: CASSSGLAGEPEETQYF.

This clonotype was detected ten times or more. The chain employs TRBV25-1 and TRBJ2-5; perhaps D is TRBD1 or TRBD2 (5 bases each). The CDR3 runs to 16 residues. The germline V gene has CDR1 MGHDK and CDR2 SYGVNS. Between the trimmed V and J ends, which lost 0 bases and 2 bases, there was a span of 13 bases. The CDR3 here is CASSEYRGWEQETQYF. The CDR3 DNA reads as TGTGCCAGCAGTGAATACCGGGGCTGGGAGCAAGAGACCCAGTACTTC.

This chain links TRBV5-1 with TRBJ2-3, with TRBD1 identical over 7 bases. CDR3 size: 14 residues. Germline V gene sequence: CDR1 SGHRS, CDR2 YFSETQ. Losses at the gene ends were 4 bases for V and 3 bases for J; bases not matched to a gene: 5. The CDR3 loop reads CASSRDRSTDTQYF. CDR3 in DNA: TGCGCCAGCAGCCGGGACAGATCAACAGATACGCAGTATTTT.

There are a few counts of this clonotype. The CDR3 sequence is CASSVEGTGANVLTF. The DNA for the CDR3 is TGTGCCAGCAGCGTAGAGGGAACTGGGGCCAACGTCCTGACTTTC. The gene calls are TRBV9 and TRBJ2-6; D remains ambiguous. The germline V and J ends were trimmed by 0 bases and 2 bases, with 6 bases remaining between them. The germline V gene encodes CDR1 SGDLS and CDR2 YYNGEE. The CDR3 sequence is 15 residues long.

This clonotype came up a few times. The genes are TRBV3-1 and TRBJ2-1, with D unresolved. Deletions cut 1 base from V and 3 bases from J, with 10 bases between. CDR1 and CDR2 from the germline V gene are LGHDT and YNNKEL (reference sequence). This CDR3 is built from 15 residues. Written as DNA, the CDR3 is TGTGCCAGCAGCCAAGCGAGTCCCAGCTACAATGAGCAGTTCTTC. Its translation is CASSQASPSYNEQFF.